A selection of T cell receptor beta chains follows, all from one sample in a study of blood T cells in healthy people across ages. Using its own MiXCR run on the 5' RACE reads, TCRdb lists one record per CDR3 protein. The data contain 1.5 million to 2 million distinct CDR3 sequences, 40% to 55% of them singletons. Source material: blood. Receptors were obtained from a woman aged 40 to 50 in good health. CDR3s include the opening cysteine and the closing phenylalanine or tryptophan. D genes are given only for firm matches. The size entry is marked missing in some rows and otherwise reads once, few, many or a size class.

TRBJ2-3 | 15 | - | TRBV4-2 | few | TGTGCCAGCAGCCAAGCCATCGAGAGCACAGATACGCAGTATTTT | CASSQAIESTDTQYF
TRBJ2-3 | 11 | - | TRBV29-1 | - | TGCAGCGTTGCTCCGGCGGATACGCAGTATTTT | CSVAPADTQYF
TRBJ2-1 | 13 | TRBD1 | TRBV5-1 | - | TGCGCCAGCAGCATCACAGGGGGCGGTGAGCAGTTCTTC | CASSITGGGEQFF
TRBJ2-3 | 17 | TRBD2 | TRBV20-1 | - | TGCAGTGCTACCCCGGTGAGCGGGGGAATTTTCACAGATACGCAGTATTTT | CSATPVSGGIFTDTQYF
TRBJ2-3 | 15 | TRBD1 | TRBV4-1 | once | TGCGCCAGCAACCAAGGGGACAGGGTCACAGATACGCAGTATTTT | CASNQGDRVTDTQYF
TRBJ2-1 | 13 | TRBD1 | TRBV2 | once | TGTGCCACCTCGGGGAGTTGGGACAGTGAGCAGTTCTTC | CATSGSWDSEQFF
TRBJ2-7 | 18 | - | TRBV6-1 | - | TGTGCCAGCAGTCCCCACGAGGAGGCATCAGAGGGGACCTACGAGCAGTACTTC | CASSPHEEASEGTYEQYF
TRBJ2-5 | 14 | - | TRBV6-2/TRBV6-3 | - | TGTGCCAGCAGCCCCGGCGGTCTCTCCGAGACCCAGTACTTC | CASSPGGLSETQYF
TRBJ2-5 | 15 | TRBD2 | TRBV6-2/TRBV6-3 | few | TGTGCCAGCAATGGAGCGGGGGGGCCTTGGGAGACCCAGTACTTC | CASNGAGGPWETQYF
TRBJ2-7 | 13 | - | TRBV5-1 | - | TGCGCCAGCAGCTTGTGGGGTTACAATGAGCAGTACTTC | CASSLWGYNEQYF
TRBJ1-2 | 14 | - | TRBV6-5 | once | TGTGTCAGCAGTTACCGGAGAAGCGAGAATGGCTACACCTTC | CVSSYRRSENGYTF
TRBJ2-2 | 15 | - | TRBV4-1 | - | TGCGCCAGCAGCCCACTAGCCCCGAACACCGGGGAGCTGTTTTTT | CASSPLAPNTGELFF
TRBJ2-1 | 14 | TRBD1 | TRBV2 | few | TGTGCCAGCAAGGCCGGGACAGGGGACAATGAGCAGTTCTTC | CASKAGTGDNEQFF
TRBJ2-6 | 15 | - | TRBV28 | - | TGTGCCAGCGCTCAAGGGAACTCTGGGGCCAACGTCCTGACTTTC | CASAQGNSGANVLTF
TRBJ2-4 | 13 | - | TRBV27 | - | TGTGCCAGTGGGACTGGCCCAAAAAACATTCAGTACTTC | CASGTGPKNIQYF
TRBJ2-7 | 16 | TRBD2 | TRBV7-2 | - | TGTGCCAGCAGCGGCAACAGCGGGGGGCATCCCTACGAGCAGTACTTC | CASSGNSGGHPYEQYF
TRBJ1-4 | 15 | - | TRBV27 | - | TGTGCCAGCAGTTTAAGTGTAATGGGGGGCGAAAAACTGTTTTTT | CASSLSVMGGEKLFF
TRBJ1-2 | 13 | - | TRBV20-1 | - | TGCAGTGCTCCGACAGGAGGGGCTAGGGGCTACACCTTC | CSAPTGGARGYTF
TRBJ1-4 | 18 | TRBD1 | TRBV12-3/TRBV12-4 | - | TGTGCCAGCAGTTTACTGGGACAGGGCCCGCGTGGTAATGAAAAACTGTTTTTT | CASSLLGQGPRGNEKLFF
TRBJ2-5 | 15 | TRBD2 | TRBV7-2 | few | TGTGCCAGCAGCCCACAGCGGGGGGGACAAGAGACCCAGTACTTC | CASSPQRGGQETQYF
TRBJ1-4 | 17 | - | TRBV7-2 | - | TGTGCCAGCAGCTTAGTGGGGCGGACAGCCAATAATGAAAAACTGTTTTTT | CASSLVGRTANNEKLFF
TRBJ2-3 | 16 | - | TRBV2 | few | TGTGCCAGCAGTGAATTGGAAAGGGGCAGCACAGATACGCAGTATTTT | CASSELERGSTDTQYF
TRBJ2-3 | 13 | - | TRBV6-4 | - | TGTGCCAGCAGTGTTGGACCATCGGATCTGCAGTATTTT | CASSVGPSDLQYF